Reported below is one T cell receptor (beta chain). The antigen is undetermined. TCRdb independently ran MiXCR on the reads; one entry per CDR3 protein. The sample consists of 250,000 to 400,000 distinct CDR3 sequences, 20% to 30% of them appearing once. The data derive from a study of T cell repertoires in cytomegalovirus infection. Study-level background: Recently identified HLA-C-restricted and well-studied HLA-B-restricted CMV epitopes were used. An indication of both CMV infection and matching HLA type came from public TCR beta signatures.

Study-wide points: There were carriers of CMV plus the relevant HLA, and cumulative public TCR beta family frequency identified them. HLA-C-restricted CMV clonotypes gave the most frequent clonotype in two of eight donors.

The origin of this receptor is a human donor in good health (CMV status not recorded). Some clones in this sample may be carry-over from other donors' samples. Here the sequenced sample was cultured PBMCs, taken from culture after CMV antigen stimulation.

The CDR3 protein is CASSQYRETQYF. CDR3 DNA sequence: TGTGCCAGCAGCCAATACCGAGAGACCCAGTACTTC. The J gene is TRBJ2-5, the V gene TRBV14; D unclear. This CDR3 comprises 12 residues. CDR1 SGHDN and CDR2 FVKESK come from the germline V gene. V lost 2 bases, J lost 4 bases, and 5 bases lay in between.